This is a list of T cell receptor beta chains from one sample in a study of CD4 and CD8 cells across lung adenocarcinoma regions. TCRdb processed the PCR reads anew with MiXCR; each CDR3 protein has one entry. Of 9,200 or so distinct CDR3 sequences listed, approximately 50% are singletons. The sample comprised CD8+ T cells from the margin of a lung tumor. The receptor source for this set is a female donor with lung adenocarcinoma. The CD4 and CD8 labels of this study may be unreliable. The CDR3 runs from the conserved cysteine through the conserved F or W. The order of the fields is CDR3 protein, CDR3 DNA, V gene, clone size, D gene, J gene. D genes are given only for firm matches. Clone size, where shown, is once, few, many, or a class for clones that have expanded.

cdr3_aa: CASSVAPGFAEKLFF
cdr3_nt: TGTGCCAGCAGCGTAGCGCCAGGGTTTGCGGAAAAACTGTTTTTT
v_call: TRBV9
clone_size: -
d_call: -
j_call: TRBJ1-4

cdr3_aa: CASSTARNNSPLHF
cdr3_nt: TGTGCCAGCAGCACTGCTAGAAATAATTCACCCCTCCACTTT
v_call: TRBV27
clone_size: few
d_call: -
j_call: TRBJ1-6

cdr3_aa: CASSKTAGYTGELFF
cdr3_nt: TGTGCCAGCAGCAAAACAGCGGGGTACACCGGGGAGCTGTTTTTT
v_call: TRBV7-2
clone_size: -
d_call: TRBD2
j_call: TRBJ2-2

cdr3_aa: CASGTGPDTQYF
cdr3_nt: TGTGCCAGCGGGACAGGCCCGGATACGCAGTATTTT
v_call: TRBV27
clone_size: few
d_call: TRBD1
j_call: TRBJ2-3

cdr3_aa: CASSRQDLNTEAFF
cdr3_nt: TGTGCCAGCAGTAGACAGGATTTGAACACTGAAGCTTTCTTT
v_call: TRBV28
clone_size: -
d_call: -
j_call: TRBJ1-1

cdr3_aa: CASSGGSGTKNTQYF
cdr3_nt: TGTGCCAGCAGTGGTGGTAGCGGAACCAAAAACACCCAGTACTTC
v_call: TRBV6-1
clone_size: -
d_call: -
j_call: TRBJ2-5

cdr3_aa: CASSGGAGANVLTF
cdr3_nt: TGTGCCAGCAGTGGCGGGGCTGGGGCCAACGTCCTGACTTTC
v_call: TRBV6-1
clone_size: few
d_call: -
j_call: TRBJ2-6

cdr3_aa: CASSRREYNEQFF
cdr3_nt: TGTGCCAGCAGCCGGAGGGAGTACAATGAGCAGTTCTTC
v_call: TRBV6-1
clone_size: few
d_call: -
j_call: TRBJ2-1

cdr3_aa: CASSPQPSTQSGNIQYF
cdr3_nt: TGTGCCAGCAGTCCGCAACCATCCACCCAATCTGGAAACATTCAGTACTTC
v_call: TRBV12-3/TRBV12-4
clone_size: -
d_call: -
j_call: TRBJ2-4

cdr3_aa: CARGRGGRDQETQYF
cdr3_nt: TGTGCCAGGGGGCGCGGGGGCCGTGACCAAGAGACCCAGTACTTC
v_call: TRBV3-1
clone_size: few
d_call: -
j_call: TRBJ2-5

cdr3_aa: CASSLTRRETQYF
cdr3_nt: TGTGCCAGCAGCCTGACCCGTCGAGAGACCCAGTACTTC
v_call: TRBV14
clone_size: -
d_call: -
j_call: TRBJ2-5

cdr3_aa: CATSRGPNTGELFF
cdr3_nt: TGTGCCACCAGCAGAGGACCCAACACCGGGGAGCTGTTTTTT
v_call: TRBV15
clone_size: once
d_call: -
j_call: TRBJ2-2

cdr3_aa: CASSYLTGNKWGSTF
cdr3_nt: TGTGCCAGCAGTTACCTGACTGGGAACAAGTGGGGCTCCACCTTC
v_call: TRBV27
clone_size: -
d_call: -
j_call: TRBJ1-2

cdr3_aa: CASGGGGGGGQDTQYF
cdr3_nt: TGTGCCAGCGGGGGGGGAGGGGGGGGAGGACAAGATACGCAGTATTTC
v_call: TRBV27
clone_size: -
d_call: -
j_call: TRBJ2-3

cdr3_aa: CASRPRGDDNEQFF
cdr3_nt: TGCGCCAGCAGACCACGGGGGGATGACAATGAGCAGTTCTTC
v_call: TRBV10-2
clone_size: few
d_call: TRBD2
j_call: TRBJ2-1

cdr3_aa: CASSLEETDTQYF
cdr3_nt: TGTGCCAGCAGCTTAGAGGAGACAGATACGCAGTATTTT
v_call: TRBV11-1
clone_size: few
d_call: -
j_call: TRBJ2-3

cdr3_aa: CATRRGLAAVSTGKLFF
cdr3_nt: TGTGCCACCCGGCGGGGACTAGCGGCTGTGAGCACCGGGAAGCTGTTTTTT
v_call: TRBV27
clone_size: -
d_call: TRBD2
j_call: TRBJ2-2

cdr3_aa: CASSTAGGPREQFF
cdr3_nt: TGTGCCAGCAGCACAGCGGGAGGGCCACGCGAGCAGTTCTTC
v_call: TRBV9
clone_size: -
d_call: TRBD2
j_call: TRBJ2-1

cdr3_aa: CASSYLGEAFF
cdr3_nt: TGTGCCAGCAGTTACTTGGGCGAAGCTTTCTTT
v_call: TRBV6-5
clone_size: many
d_call: -
j_call: TRBJ1-1

cdr3_aa: CASSLWGTSGGKDMQYF
cdr3_nt: TGTGCCAGCAGCTTATGGGGGACTAGCGGGGGTAAAGACATGCAGTATTTT
v_call: TRBV7-3
clone_size: -
d_call: TRBD2
j_call: TRBJ2-3

cdr3_aa: CASWGPGETQYF
cdr3_nt: TGTGCCAGCTGGGGGCCCGGAGAGACCCAGTACTTC
v_call: TRBV2
clone_size: once
d_call: -
j_call: TRBJ2-5

cdr3_aa: CASSEASGTELETGALYF
cdr3_nt: TGTGCCAGCAGTGAAGCTTCCGGGACGGAACTAGAGACCGGGGCGCTGTATTTT
v_call: TRBV6-1
clone_size: -
d_call: -
j_call: TRBJ2-3

cdr3_aa: CASGPKNMQYF
cdr3_nt: TGTGCCAGCGGTCCTAAAAATATGCAGTATTTT
v_call: TRBV27
clone_size: few
d_call: -
j_call: TRBJ2-3

cdr3_aa: CASSPPKTGANTGELFF
cdr3_nt: TGCGCCAGCAGTCCCCCCAAAACAGGGGCGAACACCGGGGAGCTGTTTTTT
v_call: TRBV23-1
clone_size: -
d_call: TRBD1
j_call: TRBJ2-2

cdr3_aa: CASRDGLANRVLSTDTQYF
cdr3_nt: TGCGCCAGCAGAGATGGACTAGCGAACCGTGTCCTTAGCACAGATACGCAGTATTTT
v_call: TRBV5-1
clone_size: once
d_call: TRBD2
j_call: TRBJ2-3

cdr3_aa: CASSPGLAAGELFF
cdr3_nt: TGTGCCAGTAGTCCGGGACTAGCGGCCGGGGAGCTGTTTTTT
v_call: TRBV19
clone_size: once
d_call: TRBD2
j_call: TRBJ2-2

cdr3_aa: CATGLRAKNIQYF
cdr3_nt: TGTGCCACGGGTTTGCGAGCCAAAAACATTCAGTACTTC
v_call: TRBV27
clone_size: -
d_call: -
j_call: TRBJ2-4

cdr3_aa: CASSHGTLPNEQFF
cdr3_nt: TGTGCCAGCAGCCACGGGACCCTCCCAAATGAGCAGTTCTTC
v_call: TRBV7-6
clone_size: -
d_call: -
j_call: TRBJ2-1

cdr3_aa: CASKRDRGDNNEQFF
cdr3_nt: TGTGCCAGCAAACGAGACAGGGGGGATAACAATGAGCAGTTCTTC
v_call: TRBV6-1
clone_size: -
d_call: TRBD1
j_call: TRBJ2-1

cdr3_aa: CASSLEPTGQGNNEQYF
cdr3_nt: TGTGCCAGCAGCTTAGAACCGACGGGACAGGGGAACAACGAGCAGTACTTC
v_call: TRBV7-2
clone_size: -
d_call: TRBD1
j_call: TRBJ2-7

cdr3_aa: CASSNLGRGATYEQFF
cdr3_nt: TGTGCCAGCAGTAACTTAGGTCGGGGGGCAACCTACGAGCAGTTCTTC
v_call: TRBV27
clone_size: -
d_call: -
j_call: TRBJ2-1

cdr3_aa: CASSLAGAGEKLFF
cdr3_nt: TGTGCCAGCAGTTTAGCAGGGGCCGGGGAAAAACTGTTTTTT
v_call: TRBV27
clone_size: -
d_call: -
j_call: TRBJ1-4